This is a list of T cell receptor beta chains from one sample in a study of T cell responses to AZD1222 COVID-19 vaccine. The protocol was immunoSEQ multiplex PCR, while the TCRdb copy is restricted to in-frame clones and leaves out a portion. The sample gives about 200,000 clones, approximately 91% of which show up once; nearly 3.5% is in the top ten. Sequencing was performed on peripheral blood, taken 28 days after the second AZD1222 dose. The receptors were gathered from an adult who received the AZD1222 COVID-19 vaccine. Both conserved end residues are part of each CDR3. The order of the fields is clone size, D gene, J gene, V gene, CDR3 protein, CDR3 DNA. A D gene is named only where the DNA matches it firmly. A clone size is listed for some rows: how often the clone was seen (once, few, many), or a class if it is expanded.

>.|.|TRBJ1-3|TRBV30
CAWSVGSRQRSGNTIYF
TGTGCCTGGAGTGTCGGGAGCCGACAGCGTTCTGGAAACACCATATATTTT
>.|.|TRBJ1-1|TRBV24-1
CATRQQGMTEAFF
TGTGCCACTCGCCAACAGGGAATGACTGAAGCTTTCTTT
>.|TRBD1|TRBJ1-2|TRBV6-2/TRBV6-3
CASSYYRPEQGGAGYTF
TGTGCCAGCAGTTACTACCGGCCTGAACAGGGGGGGGCTGGCTACACCTTC
>.|TRBD1|TRBJ1-2|TRBV2
CASRGDRGYGYTF
TGTGCCAGCAGGGGGGACAGGGGCTATGGCTACACCTTC
>.|.|TRBJ1-5|TRBV18
CASSRDGLPQHF
TGTGCCAGCTCCCGTGACGGTTTGCCCCAGCATTTT
>.|TRBD2|TRBJ2-1|TRBV28
CASSLSPGTSGSGQFF
TGTGCCAGCAGTTTAAGCCCCGGGACTAGCGGGAGTGGGCAGTTCTTC
>.|.|TRBJ2-7|TRBV19
CASTQSIGSYEQYF
TGTGCCAGTACTCAATCGATCGGGTCCTACGAGCAGTACTTC
>.|.|TRBJ2-2|TRBV7-2
CASRSTGGGNTGELFF
TGTGCCAGCAGATCAACAGGAGGGGGGAACACCGGGGAGCTGTTTTTT
>.|.|TRBJ1-1|TRBV7-3
CASSLTGGNTEAFF
TGTGCCAGCAGCTTAACTGGGGGCAACACTGAAGCTTTCTTT
>.|.|TRBJ1-5|TRBV3-1/TRBV3-2
CASSQAVSNQPQHF
TGTGCCAGCAGCCAAGCAGTAAGCAATCAGCCCCAGCATTTT
>.|TRBD1|TRBJ1-2|TRBV4-2
CASSQVGQGGYTF
TGTGCCAGCAGCCAAGTAGGACAGGGGGGCTACACCTTC
>.|.|TRBJ2-7|TRBV7-3
CASSLRGSYEQYF
TGTGCCAGCAGCTTACGCGGCTCCTACGAGCAGTACTTC
>.|.|TRBJ2-2|TRBV19
CASSIWGGEGELFF
TGTGCCAGTAGTATTTGGGGCGGAGAGGGGGAGCTGTTTTTT
>.|TRBD1|TRBJ2-1|TRBV28
CASSLPRQGVSEQFF
TGTGCCAGCAGTTTACCCCGACAGGGAGTAAGCGAGCAGTTCTTC
>.|.|TRBJ2-2|TRBV6-5
CASKGADTGELFF
TGTGCCAGCAAGGGTGCGGACACCGGGGAGCTGTTTTTT
>once|.|TRBJ2-1|TRBV1
CTSSSRDYLSYNEQFF
TGCACCAGCAGCTCCCGGGACTACCTATCCTACAATGAGCAGTTCTTC
>.|TRBD2|TRBJ2-1|TRBV27
CASSFGTSGFNEQFF
TGTGCCAGCAGTTTTGGGACTAGCGGGTTCAATGAGCAGTTCTTC
>.|.|TRBJ2-2|TRBV3-1/TRBV3-2
CASSPGVPGELFF
TGTGCCAGCAGCCCGGGAGTACCCGGGGAGCTGTTTTTT
>.|.|TRBJ2-3|TRBV29-1
CSAETGTKADTQYF
TGCAGCGCCGAAACCGGGACAAAAGCGGATACGCAGTATTTT
>.|TRBD2|TRBJ2-1|TRBV6-2/TRBV6-3
CASSYSPSLTSGAYNEQFF
TGTGCCAGCAGTTACTCTCCTTCGCTGACTAGCGGGGCCTACAATGAGCAGTTCTTC
>.|.|TRBJ2-3|TRBV27
CASTPWGFWGSSTDTQYF
TGTGCCAGCACCCCTTGGGGTTTTTGGGGGTCTAGCACAGATACGCAGTATTTT
>.|.|TRBJ1-2|TRBV28
CASSFPSGGAVYGYTF
TGTGCCAGCAGTTTCCCTTCCGGGGGGGCGGTCTATGGCTACACCTTC
>.|TRBD1|TRBJ1-2|TRBV20-1
CSASAGDRVFGYTF
TGCAGTGCTAGTGCCGGGGACAGGGTTTTCGGCTACACCTTC
>.|TRBD1|TRBJ1-6|TRBV28
CASSPSTGVVNSPLHF
TGTGCCAGCAGTCCCTCAACAGGGGTAGTGAATTCACCCCTCCACTTT
>.|TRBD2|TRBJ2-7|TRBV5-6
CASSLAAGGKSEQYF
TGTGCCAGCAGCTTGGCCGCGGGAGGGAAGAGCGAGCAGTACTTC
>.|.|TRBJ1-5|TRBV20-1
CSVRDNGPQHF
TGCAGTGTACGGGACAACGGGCCCCAGCATTTT
>.|TRBD2|TRBJ2-1|TRBV3-1/TRBV3-2
CASSQDRLAGGNEQFF
TGTGCCAGCAGCCAAGATCGGCTAGCGGGAGGCAATGAGCAGTTCTTC
>.|TRBD2|TRBJ2-1|TRBV5-1
CASSHNIAGDGYNEQFF
TGCGCCAGCAGCCATAATATAGCGGGAGATGGTTACAATGAGCAGTTCTTC
>.|.|TRBJ2-3|TRBV6-5
CASSGSRGSTDTQYF
TGTGCCAGCAGCGGGTCTAGAGGGAGCACAGATACGCAGTATTTT
>.|.|TRBJ2-7|TRBV28
CASMASVSYEQYF
TGTGCCAGCATGGCCAGTGTCTCCTACGAGCAGTACTTC
>.|.|TRBJ2-5|TRBV7-3
CASSLSGKGGETQYF
TGTGCCAGCAGCTTATCAGGGAAAGGCGGAGAGACCCAGTACTTC
>.|.|TRBJ1-1|TRBV10-2
CASSGRQIHMNTEAFF
TGCGCCAGCAGTGGCCGGCAGATCCACATGAACACTGAAGCTTTCTTT
>.|TRBD1|TRBJ2-3|TRBV15
CATSRGPPLGTGETDTQYF
TGTGCCACCAGCAGAGGACCACCACTCGGGACAGGAGAAACAGATACGCAGTATTTT
>.|.|TRBJ2-1|TRBV6-1
CASSEDSSSYNEQFF
TGTGCCAGCAGTGAAGACAGTTCCTCCTACAATGAGCAGTTCTTC
>.|TRBD1|TRBJ2-5|TRBV14
CASSRTGDATQYF
TGTGCCAGCAGCCGGACAGGGGACGCGACCCAGTACTTC
>.|TRBD2|TRBJ2-2|TRBV7-4
CASSFQGTSGSRGELFF
TGTGCCAGCAGCTTCCAGGGGACTAGCGGGAGTAGGGGGGAGCTGTTTTTT
>.|.|TRBJ1-2|TRBV6-1
CASSAGFNYGYTF
TGTGCCAGCAGTGCGGGTTTTAACTATGGCTACACCTTC
>.|.|TRBJ2-1|TRBV27
CASSQRDRAYEQFF
TGTGCCAGCAGTCAGCGGGACAGAGCGTATGAGCAGTTCTTC
>.|.|TRBJ1-6|TRBV27
CASSLVIRSPLHF
TGTGCCAGCAGTTTAGTTATTCGGTCACCCCTCCACTTT
>.|TRBD2|TRBJ2-1|TRBV7-3
CASSLAGVSYNEQFF
TGTGCCAGCAGTCTAGCGGGAGTGTCCTACAATGAGCAGTTCTTC
>.|.|TRBJ1-2|TRBV6-5
CASSYSSDSYGYTF
TGTGCCAGCAGTTACTCGAGCGACAGCTATGGCTACACCTTC